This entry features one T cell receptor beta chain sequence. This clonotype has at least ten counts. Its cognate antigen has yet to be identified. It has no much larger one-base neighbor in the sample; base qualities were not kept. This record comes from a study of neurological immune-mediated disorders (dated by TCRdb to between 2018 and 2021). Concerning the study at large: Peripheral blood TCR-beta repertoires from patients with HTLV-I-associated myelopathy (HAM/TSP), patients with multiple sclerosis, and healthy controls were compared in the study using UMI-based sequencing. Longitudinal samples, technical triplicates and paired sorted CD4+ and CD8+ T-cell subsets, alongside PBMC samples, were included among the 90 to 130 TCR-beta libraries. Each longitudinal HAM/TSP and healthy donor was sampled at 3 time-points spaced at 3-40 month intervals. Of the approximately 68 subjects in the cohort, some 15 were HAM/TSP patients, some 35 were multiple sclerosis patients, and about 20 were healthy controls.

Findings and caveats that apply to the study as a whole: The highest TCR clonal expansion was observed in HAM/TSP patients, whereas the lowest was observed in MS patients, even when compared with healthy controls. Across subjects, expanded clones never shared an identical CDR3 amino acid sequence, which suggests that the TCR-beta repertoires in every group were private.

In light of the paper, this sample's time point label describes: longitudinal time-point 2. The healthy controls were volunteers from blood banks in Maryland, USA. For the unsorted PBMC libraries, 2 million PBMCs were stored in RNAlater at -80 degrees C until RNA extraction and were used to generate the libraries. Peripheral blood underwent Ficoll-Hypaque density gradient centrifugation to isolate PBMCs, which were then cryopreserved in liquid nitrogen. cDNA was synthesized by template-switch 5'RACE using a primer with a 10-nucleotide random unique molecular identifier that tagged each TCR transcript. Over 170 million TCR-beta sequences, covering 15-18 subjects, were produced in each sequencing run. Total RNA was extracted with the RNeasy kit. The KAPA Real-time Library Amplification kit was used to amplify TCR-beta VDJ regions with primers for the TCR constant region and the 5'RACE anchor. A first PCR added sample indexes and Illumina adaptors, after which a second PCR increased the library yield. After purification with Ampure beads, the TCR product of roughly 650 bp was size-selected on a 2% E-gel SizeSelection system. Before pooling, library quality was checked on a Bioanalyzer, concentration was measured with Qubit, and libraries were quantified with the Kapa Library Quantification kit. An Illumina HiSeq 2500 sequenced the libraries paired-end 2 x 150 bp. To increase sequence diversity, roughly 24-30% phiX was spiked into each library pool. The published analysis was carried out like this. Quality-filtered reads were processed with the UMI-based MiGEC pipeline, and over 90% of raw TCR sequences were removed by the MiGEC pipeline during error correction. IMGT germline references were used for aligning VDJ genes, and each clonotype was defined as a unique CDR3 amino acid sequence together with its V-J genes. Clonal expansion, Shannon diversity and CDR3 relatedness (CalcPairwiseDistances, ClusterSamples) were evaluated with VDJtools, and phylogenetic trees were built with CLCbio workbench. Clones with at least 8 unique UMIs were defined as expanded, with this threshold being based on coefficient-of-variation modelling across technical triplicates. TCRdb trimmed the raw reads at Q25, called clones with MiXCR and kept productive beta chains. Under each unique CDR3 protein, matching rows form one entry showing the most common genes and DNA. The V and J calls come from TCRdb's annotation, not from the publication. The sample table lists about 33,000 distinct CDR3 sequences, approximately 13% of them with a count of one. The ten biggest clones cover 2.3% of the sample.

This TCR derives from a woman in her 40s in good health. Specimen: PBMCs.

The bases read TGCAGCGCGACGCGACAGGGGAGCACCGGGGAGCTGTTTTTT. The resulting protein is CSATRQGSTGELFF. The sequence is built from TRBV29-1 and TRBJ2-2; 8 nucleotides in the junction match TRBD1. The germline V gene specifies SQVTM as CDR1 and ANQGSEA as CDR2. Trimming takes 7 bases off V and 4 bases off J; junction bases not matched to a gene: 8. The CDR3 sequence holds 14 residues, the cysteine and phenylalanine included. Only the CDR3 DNA is retained, 42 bases long and in frame from the first base.